Listed here are 6 T cell receptor beta chains from one sample, sequenced in a study of cytomegalovirus exposure and HLA in healthy donors. The PCR used 60 Vbeta and 13 Jbeta primers. Here immunoSEQ multiplex PCR was the method, and the copy in TCRdb shows in-frame clones only, minus some. Of some 110,000 clones listed, around 68% are singletons. The source material was PBMCs. These receptors all stem from a woman aged 45-60 years in good health and CMV-seropositive.

This clone was counted a single time. The chain is built from TRBV18 and TRBJ1-1, with TRBD1 as a possible D gene (6 bases). Looked up from germline, CDR1 is KGHSH and CDR2 is LQKENI. V gave up 2 bases and J gave up 6 bases, with 19 bases separating them. CDR3 length: 16 amino acids. The DNA of the CDR3 is TGTGCCAGCTCACCAGTGGGGCAGGGGTCGTCTCCTGAAGCTTTCTTT. Amino acid sequence: CASSPVGQGSSPEAFF.

The V and J genes are TRBV5-1 and TRBJ2-7; 9 bases fit TRBD1. The CDR3 covers 15 residues. V lost 0 bases to trimming and J lost 4 bases; unmatched junction nucleotides: 5. CDR1 and CDR2 from the germline V gene are SGHRS and YFSETQ. CDR3 sequence: CASSLAVGQGYEQYF. CDR3 sequence (DNA): TGCGCCAGCAGCTTGGCCGTGGGACAGGGTTACGAGCAGTACTTC.

The CDR3 sequence is CASSLQGAGNIQYF. In DNA, the CDR3 is TGTGCCAGCAGTTTACAGGGGGCGGGGAACATTCAGTACTTC. V gene TRBV27 combines with J gene TRBJ2-4; TRBD1 agrees at 8 bases. Germline lookup yields CDR1 MNHEY and CDR2 SMNVEV (reference sequence). The CDR3 has 14 amino acids. The V and J ends lost 2 bases and 7 bases, in that order; junction bases with no gene match: 4.

This sequence joins TRBV7-9 and TRBJ2-2, with 9 bases fitting TRBD2. CDR3 length: 15 amino acids. Trimming removed 4 bases from V and 6 bases from J; junction bases left unmatched: 6. Germline V gives CDR1 SEHNR, CDR2 FQNEAQ (reference sequence). This CDR3 is CASSSIAGASGELFF. The CDR3 coding sequence is TGTGCCAGCAGCTCGATAGCGGGAGCGTCCGGGGAGCTGTTTTTT.

This clone was seen only a few times. The chain links TRBV10-3 to TRBJ1-1; tentative D call: TRBD1 (5 bases). Germline CDR1 and CDR2: ENHRY and SYGVKD. The CDR3 is 15 residues long. The germline V and J ends were trimmed by 6 bases and 0 bases, with 14 bases remaining between them. This chain's CDR3 is CAIRATESLNTEAFF. The DNA for the CDR3 is TGTGCCATCAGAGCGACAGAGAGTTTGAACACTGAAGCTTTCTTT.

The chain employs TRBV15 and TRBJ1-4; D gene unclear. CDR3 size: 14 residues. Deletions cut 3 bases from V and 8 bases from J, with 13 bases between. Looked up from germline, CDR1 is LNHNV and CDR2 is YYDKDF (reference sequence). Here the CDR3 reads CATSRDGGGEKLFF. As DNA, the CDR3 is TGTGCCACCAGCAGGGATGGCGGTGGAGAAAAACTGTTTTTT.